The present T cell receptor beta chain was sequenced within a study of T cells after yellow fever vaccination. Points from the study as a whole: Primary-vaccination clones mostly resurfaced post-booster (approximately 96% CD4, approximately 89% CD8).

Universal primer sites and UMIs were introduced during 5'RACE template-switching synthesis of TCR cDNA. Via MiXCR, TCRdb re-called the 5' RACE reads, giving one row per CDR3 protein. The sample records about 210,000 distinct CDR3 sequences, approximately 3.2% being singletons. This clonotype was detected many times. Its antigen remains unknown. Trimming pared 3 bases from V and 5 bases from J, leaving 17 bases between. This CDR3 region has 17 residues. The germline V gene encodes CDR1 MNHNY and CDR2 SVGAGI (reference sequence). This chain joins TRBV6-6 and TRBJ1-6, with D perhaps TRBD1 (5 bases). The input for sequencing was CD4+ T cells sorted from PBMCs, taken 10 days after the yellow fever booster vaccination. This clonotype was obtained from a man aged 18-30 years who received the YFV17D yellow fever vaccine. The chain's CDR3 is CASSYLRVSGNNSPLHF. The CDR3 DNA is TGTGCCAGCAGTTATTTGAGGGTGTCAGGGAATAATTCACCCCTCCACTTT.